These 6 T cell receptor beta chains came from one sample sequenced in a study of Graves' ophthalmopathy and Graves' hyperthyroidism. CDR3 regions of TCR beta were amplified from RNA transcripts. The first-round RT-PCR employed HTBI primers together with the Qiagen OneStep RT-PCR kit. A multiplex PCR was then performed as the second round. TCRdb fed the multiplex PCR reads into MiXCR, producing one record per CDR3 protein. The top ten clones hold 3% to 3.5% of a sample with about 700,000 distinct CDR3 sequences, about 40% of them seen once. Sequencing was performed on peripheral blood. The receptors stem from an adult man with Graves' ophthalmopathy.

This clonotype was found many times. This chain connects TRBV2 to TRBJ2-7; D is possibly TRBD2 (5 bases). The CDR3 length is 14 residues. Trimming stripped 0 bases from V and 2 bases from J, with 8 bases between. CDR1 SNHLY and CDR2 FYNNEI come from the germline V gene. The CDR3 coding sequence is TGTGCCAGCAGTGAAGCTGTCGGGACCTACGAGCAGTACTTC. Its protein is CASSEAVGTYEQYF.

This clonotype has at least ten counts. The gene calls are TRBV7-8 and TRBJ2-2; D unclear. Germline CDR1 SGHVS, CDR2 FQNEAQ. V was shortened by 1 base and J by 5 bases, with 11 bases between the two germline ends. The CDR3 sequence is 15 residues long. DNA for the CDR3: TGTGCCAGCAGCTTAGAGCTTGTGGGGACCGGGGAGCTGTTTTTT. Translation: CASSLELVGTGELFF.

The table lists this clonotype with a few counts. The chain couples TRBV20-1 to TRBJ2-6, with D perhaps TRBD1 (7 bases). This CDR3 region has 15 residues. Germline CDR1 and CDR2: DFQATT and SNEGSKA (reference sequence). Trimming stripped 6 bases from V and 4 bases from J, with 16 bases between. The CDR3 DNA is TGCAGTGCCAAGGGGGCGGCGGGGGGGGCCAACGTCCTGACTTTC. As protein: CSAKGAAGGANVLTF.

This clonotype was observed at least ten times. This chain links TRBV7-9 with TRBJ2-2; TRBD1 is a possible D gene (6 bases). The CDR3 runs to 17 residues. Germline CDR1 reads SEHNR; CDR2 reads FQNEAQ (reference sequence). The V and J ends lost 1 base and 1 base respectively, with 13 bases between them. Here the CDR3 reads CASSLGPGHKNTGELFF. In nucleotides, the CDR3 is TGTGCCAGCAGCTTAGGTCCGGGACACAAGAACACCGGGGAGCTGTTTTTT.

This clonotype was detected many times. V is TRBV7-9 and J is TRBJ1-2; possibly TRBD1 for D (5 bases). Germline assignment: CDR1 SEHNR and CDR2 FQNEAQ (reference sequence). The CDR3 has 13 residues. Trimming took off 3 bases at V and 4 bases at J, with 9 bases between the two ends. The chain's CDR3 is CASSLTEPYGYTF. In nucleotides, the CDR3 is TGTGCCAGCAGCTTGACAGAACCCTATGGCTACACCTTC. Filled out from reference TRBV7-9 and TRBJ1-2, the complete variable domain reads DTGVSQNPRHKITKRGQNVTFRCDPISEHNRLYWYRQTLGQGPEFLTYFQNEAQLEKSRLLSDRFSAERPKGSFSTLEIQRTEQGDSAMYLCASSLTEPYGYTFGSGTRLTVV.

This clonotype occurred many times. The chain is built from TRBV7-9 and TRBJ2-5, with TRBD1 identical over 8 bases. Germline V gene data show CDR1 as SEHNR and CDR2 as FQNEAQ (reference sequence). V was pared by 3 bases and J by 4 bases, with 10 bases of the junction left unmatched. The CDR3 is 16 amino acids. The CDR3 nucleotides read TGTGCCAGCAGCTTTCCTCGTGGCAGGGGGCCAGAGACCCAGTACTTC. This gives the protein CASSFPRGRGPETQYF.